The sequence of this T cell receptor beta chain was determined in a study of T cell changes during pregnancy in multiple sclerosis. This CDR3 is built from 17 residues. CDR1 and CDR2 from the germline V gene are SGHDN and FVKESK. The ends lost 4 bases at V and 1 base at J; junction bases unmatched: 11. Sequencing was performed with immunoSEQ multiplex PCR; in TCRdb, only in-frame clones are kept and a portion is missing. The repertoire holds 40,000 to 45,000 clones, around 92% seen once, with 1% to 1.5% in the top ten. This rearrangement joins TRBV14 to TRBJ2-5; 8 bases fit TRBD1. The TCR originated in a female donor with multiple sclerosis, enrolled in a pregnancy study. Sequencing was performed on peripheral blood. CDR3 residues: CASSPGRTGLGQETQYF. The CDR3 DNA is TGTGCCAGCAGCCCCGGAAGGACAGGGCTCGGCCAAGAGACCCAGTACTTC.